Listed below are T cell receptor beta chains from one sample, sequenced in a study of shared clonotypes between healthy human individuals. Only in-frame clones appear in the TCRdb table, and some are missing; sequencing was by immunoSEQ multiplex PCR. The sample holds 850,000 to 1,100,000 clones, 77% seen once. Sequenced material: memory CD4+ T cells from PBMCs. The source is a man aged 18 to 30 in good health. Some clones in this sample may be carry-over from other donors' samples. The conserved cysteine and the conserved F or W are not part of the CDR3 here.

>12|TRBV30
AWSYGGRNSPLH
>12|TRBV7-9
ASSPKAGGQPQH
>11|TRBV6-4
ASSGGTGKGAF
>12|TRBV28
ASSPTTGIYGYT
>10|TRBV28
ASSPRGYGYT
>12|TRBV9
ASSQNGLEETQY
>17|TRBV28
ASSFPLTPGLADQETQY
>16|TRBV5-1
ASSVSPGLAGGDSEQY
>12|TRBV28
ASSFGRGTDTQY
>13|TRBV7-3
ASSPRGGGPDTQY
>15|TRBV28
ASSLLAGGQSTGELF
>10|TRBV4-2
ASSQDRGTIY
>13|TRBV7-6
ASSRTLGQWETQY
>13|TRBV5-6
ASSLGAAGQETQY
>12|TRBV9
ASSVLGMANVLT
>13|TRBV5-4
ASSLIGSSGNTIY
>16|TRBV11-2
ASSLGVGTRLLAGELF
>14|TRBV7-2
ASSASEGGYTDTQY